The clone carrying this TCR beta chain was counted many times. Its antigen is not identified. CDR1 is MDHEN, CDR2 SYDVKM, per germline. The junction had 11 bases not matched to a gene; V was cut back by 6 bases and J by 7 bases. The CDR3 loop spans 14 amino acids. This sample is drawn from a study of T cell repertoires in cytomegalovirus infection. For the study at large: CMV infection and matching HLA type were both indicated by public TCR beta signatures.

MiXCR was run by TCRdb on the reads, yielding one entry per CDR3 protein. This sample has 310,000 or so distinct CDR3 sequences, with approximately 10% found just once. Study-wide points: The ex vivo response was dominated by HLA-C-restricted CMV-specific TCR beta clonotypes.

Sequencing was carried out using PBMCs. The V call is TRBV28, the J call TRBJ2-7, with TRBD1 matching 8 bases. The source is a human donor in good health (CMV status not recorded). Some clones in this sample may be carry-over from other donors' samples. CDR3 sequence: CASSPSDRVREQYF. The CDR3 nucleotides read TGTGCCAGCAGCCCCTCGGACAGGGTGAGGGAGCAGTACTTC.